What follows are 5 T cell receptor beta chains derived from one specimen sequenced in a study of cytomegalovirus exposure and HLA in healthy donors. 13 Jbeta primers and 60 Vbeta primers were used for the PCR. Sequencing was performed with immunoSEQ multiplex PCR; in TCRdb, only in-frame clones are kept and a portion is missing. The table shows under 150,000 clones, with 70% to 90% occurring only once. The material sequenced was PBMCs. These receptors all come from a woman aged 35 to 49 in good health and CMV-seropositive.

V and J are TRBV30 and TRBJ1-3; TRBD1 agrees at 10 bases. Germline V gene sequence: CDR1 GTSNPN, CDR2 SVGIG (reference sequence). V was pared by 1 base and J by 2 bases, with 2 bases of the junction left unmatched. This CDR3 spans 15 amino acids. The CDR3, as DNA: TGTGCCTGGAGTGAAGACAGGGGGCCTGGAAACACCATATATTTT. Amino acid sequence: CAWSEDRGPGNTIYF.

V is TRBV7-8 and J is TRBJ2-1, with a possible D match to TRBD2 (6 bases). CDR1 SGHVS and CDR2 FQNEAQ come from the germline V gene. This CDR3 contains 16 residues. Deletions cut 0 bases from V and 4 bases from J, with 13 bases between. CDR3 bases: TGTGCCAGCAGCTTAGCAGTGGGACGGGGGTACAATGAGCAGTTCTTC. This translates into CASSLAVGRGYNEQFF. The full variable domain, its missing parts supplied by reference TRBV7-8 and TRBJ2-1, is GAGVSQSPRYKVAKRGQDVALRCDPISGHVSLFWYQQALGQGPEFLTYFQNEAQLDKSGLPSDRFFAERPEGSVSTLKIQRTQQEDSAVYLCASSLAVGRGYNEQFFGPGTRLTVL.

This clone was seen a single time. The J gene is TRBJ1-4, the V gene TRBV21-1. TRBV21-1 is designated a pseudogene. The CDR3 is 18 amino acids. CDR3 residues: CASSDGRGGFSTNEKLFF. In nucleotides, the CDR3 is TGTGCCAGCAGCGACGGACGGGGGGGTTTCTCAACTAATGAAAAACTGTTTTTT.

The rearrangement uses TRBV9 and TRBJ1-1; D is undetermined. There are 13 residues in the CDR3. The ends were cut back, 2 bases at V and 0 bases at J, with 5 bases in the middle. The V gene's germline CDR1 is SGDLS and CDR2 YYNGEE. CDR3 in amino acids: CASSVSMNTEAFF. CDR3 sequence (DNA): TGTGCCAGCAGCGTTTCCATGAACACTGAAGCTTTCTTT.

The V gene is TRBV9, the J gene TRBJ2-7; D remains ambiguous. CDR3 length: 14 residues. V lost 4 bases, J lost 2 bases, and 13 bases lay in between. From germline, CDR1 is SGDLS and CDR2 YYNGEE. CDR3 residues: CASSLSGKTYEQYF. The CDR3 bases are TGTGCCAGCAGCCTCTCCGGTAAAACCTACGAGCAGTACTTC. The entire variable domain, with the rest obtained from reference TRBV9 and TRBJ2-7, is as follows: DSGVTQTPKHLITATGQRVTLRCSPRSGDLSVYWYQQSLDQGLQFLIQYYNGEERAKGNILERFSAQQFPDLHSELNLSSLELGDSALYFCASSLSGKTYEQYFGPGTRLTVT.